This entry is about one T cell receptor (beta chain). The data were obtained in a study of identifying expanded T cells in peripheral blood. Measured with immunoSEQ multiplex PCR; TCRdb has only the in-frame clones, and not every one. The sample has 100,000 to 150,000 clones, 65% to 90% seen once; the top ten hold 7.5% to 9%. The CDR3 contains 11 residues. The germline V gene encodes CDR1 ENHRY and CDR2 SYGVKD. V was trimmed by 11 bases and J by 5 bases, leaving 12 bases between them. Sequenced input: blood. The chain recombines TRBV10-3 with TRBJ2-5; possible D gene TRBD2, 5 bases. The TCR originated in a person between 18 and 70 years old in good health. CDR3 protein: CASGGSETQYF. CDR3 nucleotides: TGTGCCTCCGGCGGGTCGGAGACCCAGTACTTC.